These 17 T cell receptor beta chains came from one sample sequenced in a study of CD8 T cells in Susac syndrome. RNA was extracted with the RNeasy kit, and a quantity of about 0.5 to 1 ug was reverse transcribed using random hexamers. Using its own MiXCR run on the immunoSEQ multiplex PCR reads, TCRdb lists one record per CDR3 protein. Of around 81,000 distinct CDR3 sequences listed, around 94% are singletons. Input material: CD8+ T cells from PBMCs. The receptor set was obtained from a human donor with Susac syndrome.

The chain couples TRBV10-3 to TRBJ2-3; 8 nucleotides align to TRBD2. V was pared by 2 bases and J by 0 bases, with 7 bases of the junction left unmatched. The CDR3 is 17 amino acids. CDR1 is ENHRY, CDR2 SYGVKD, per germline. The chain's CDR3 is CAISESAASGSTDTQYF. In DNA, the CDR3 is TGTGCCATCAGTGAGAGTGCGGCTAGCGGGAGCACAGATACGCAGTATTTT.

The V call is TRBV7-8, the J call TRBJ2-1; D remains unclear. The germline gives CDR1 SGHVS, CDR2 FQNEAQ. V was pared by 1 base and J by 9 bases, with 4 bases between. The CDR3 length is 11 residues. This chain's CDR3 is CASSLDREQFF. CDR3 nucleotide sequence: TGTGCCAGCAGCTTAGATCGTGAGCAGTTCTTC.

This chain connects TRBV19 to TRBJ2-1; weak D call: TRBD2 (5 bases). Germline lookup yields CDR1 LNHDA and CDR2 SQIVND (reference sequence). This CDR3 has 11 residues. V lost 2 bases, J lost 10 bases, and 6 bases lay in between. This chain's CDR3 is CASSIRREQFF. The CDR3, as DNA: TGTGCCAGTAGTATAAGGAGGGAGCAGTTCTTC. The whole variable domain, remainder taken from reference TRBV19 and TRBJ2-1, is DGGITQSPKYLFRKEGQNVTLSCEQNLNHDAMYWYRQDPGQGLRLIYYSQIVNDFQKGDIAEGYSVSREKKESFPLTVTSAQKNPTAFYLCASSIRREQFFGPGTRLTVL.

This clonotype was recorded only once. The chain combines TRBV20-1 with TRBJ2-5; D gene uncertain. V shed 5 bases and J shed 1 base, with 14 bases lying between them. The CDR3 runs to 14 residues. Germline V CDR1 and CDR2: DFQATT, SNEGSKA (reference sequence). The CDR3 bases are TGCAGTGCTCCTCCACGAGGTTCCCAAGAGACCCAGTACTTC. It encodes CSAPPRGSQETQYF.

This chain uses TRBV6-2 or TRBV6-3 with TRBJ1-1; D is ambiguous. Germline CDR1 and CDR2: MNHEY and SVGEGT. CDR3 size: 14 residues. V lost 3 bases to trimming and J lost 6 bases, with 14 bases between them. CDR3 sequence: CASSYWSYGAEAFF. For the CDR3, the DNA is TGTGCCAGCAGTTATTGGAGTTATGGGGCTGAAGCTTTCTTT.

CDR3 DNA sequence: TGTGCCAGCAGCTTGGACAGGGAATCTGAAGCTTTCTTT. This codes for CASSLDRESEAFF. The chain joins TRBV5-6 to TRBJ1-1, with D tentatively TRBD1 (6 bases). Germline-derived CDR1 and CDR2 are SGHDT and YYEEEE. V lost 0 bases to trimming and J lost 6 bases, with 9 bases between them. CDR3 length: 13 amino acids.

The V and J genes are TRBV18 and TRBJ2-7, with D perhaps given as TRBD1 or TRBD2 (5 bases each). The CDR3 is 13 amino acids. Per germline, CDR1 KGHSH and CDR2 LQKENI. V lost 5 bases and J 3 bases, leaving 11 bases between the germline ends. The DNA for the CDR3 is TGTGCCAGCTCAGAAGGGACCATCTACGAGCAGTACTTC. Its translation is CASSEGTIYEQYF.

This chain connects TRBV4-3 to TRBJ2-1; D possibly corresponds to TRBD2 (6 bases). V lost 3 bases to trimming and J lost 9 bases, with 18 bases between them. Germline CDR1 is LGHNA and CDR2 is YSLEER. CDR3 length equals 15 residues. The CDR3 sequence is CASSQATPGESEQFF. CDR3 nucleotides: TGCGCCAGCAGCCAGGCTACCCCGGGGGAGAGTGAGCAGTTCTTC.

This clonotype was seen a single time. The chain joins TRBV28 to TRBJ1-4; D not resolved. CDR1 is MDHEN, CDR2 SYDVKM, per germline. With 8 bases removed from V and 0 bases from J, the gap between germline ends came to 13 bases. The CDR3 spans 15 residues. CDR3 in amino acids: CASSVVSATNEKLFF. The CDR3 bases are TGTGCCAGCTCTGTGGTTTCTGCAACTAATGAAAAACTGTTTTTT. The whole variable domain, remainder taken from reference TRBV28 and TRBJ1-4, is DVKVTQSSRYLVKRTGEKVFLECVQDMDHENMFWYRQDPGLGLRLIYFSYDVKMKEKGDIPEGYSVSREKKERFSLILESASTNQTSMYLCASSVVSATNEKLFFGSGTQLSVL.

The chain uses TRBV12-3 or TRBV12-4 and TRBJ2-7, with D possibly TRBD2 on 6 matching bases. The CDR3 consists of 16 residues. The V gene lost 7 bases and the J gene lost 5 bases, with 24 bases spanning the gap. Here the CDR3 DNA reads TGTGCCAGCATGATCCAACCGGGGGTGGACGGCCACGAGCAGTACTTC. This codes for CASMIQPGVDGHEQYF.

The rearrangement uses TRBV7-9 and TRBJ2-6; no clear D gene. Trimming took off 5 bases at V and 10 bases at J, with 3 bases between the two ends. The CDR3 runs 10 residues. The V gene's germline CDR1 is SEHNR and CDR2 FQNEAQ (reference sequence). CDR3 loop: CASSQNVLTF. The CDR3 DNA reads TGTGCCAGCAGCCAAAACGTCCTGACTTTC.

This clonotype was detected once. This chain uses TRBV5-4 with TRBJ2-5, with 8 positions matching TRBD2. CDR1 SGHNT and CDR2 YYREEE come from the germline V gene (reference sequence). The CDR3 consists of 16 residues. Trimming at V came to 4 bases and at J to 1 base, leaving 9 bases not matched to a gene. In DNA, the CDR3 is TGTGCCAGCAGCCCCCATAGCGGGGAGCTCCAAGAGACCCAGTACTTC. It specifies CASSPHSGELQETQYF. The full variable domain, completed using reference TRBV5-4 and TRBJ2-5, is ETGVTQSPTHLIKTRGQQVTLRCSSQSGHNTVSWYQQALGQGPQFIFQYYREEENGRGNFPPRFSGLQFPNYSSELNVNALELDDSALYLCASSPHSGELQETQYFGPGTRLLVL.

This clonotype appeared a single time. V usage is TRBV24-1 and J usage is TRBJ2-1; no clear D gene. CDR3 length: 13 amino acids. Germline values: CDR1 KGHDR, CDR2 SFDVKD. V was shortened by 2 bases and J by 7 bases, with 8 bases between the two germline ends. As DNA, the CDR3 is TGTGCCACCAGTGATTCAAGGCAGAATGAGCAGTTCTTC. Its protein product is CATSDSRQNEQFF.

This chain joins TRBV20-1 and TRBJ2-7; possible D gene TRBD1, 6 bases. Germline CDR1 reads DFQATT; CDR2 reads SNEGSKA (reference sequence). V lost 0 bases to trimming and J lost 0 bases, with 12 bases between them. The CDR3 has 15 residues. The CDR3 nucleotides read TGCAGTGCTAGAGAGGGGGCGCTGGGCTCCTACGAGCAGTACTTC. Residues: CSAREGALGSYEQYF.

This clonotype came up once. The rearrangement links TRBV30 to TRBJ1-5; TRBD1 matches at 8 bases. The CDR3 runs 13 residues. The germline V gene has CDR1 GTSNPN and CDR2 SVGIG (reference sequence). With V trimmed by 5 bases and J by 7 bases, 7 bases remained unmatched. In DNA, the CDR3 is TGTGCCTGGGAACAGGGGGATACCCAGCCCCAGCATTTT. Amino acid sequence: CAWEQGDTQPQHF.

This chain joins TRBV5-6 and TRBJ2-5, with unresolved D. CDR1 SGHDT and CDR2 YYEEEE come from the germline V gene. The CDR3 sequence is 12 residues long. Trimming removed 0 bases from V and 7 bases from J, with 7 bases in between. This chain's CDR3 is CASSLGIGTQYF. CDR3 nucleotide sequence: TGTGCCAGCAGCTTGGGGATAGGGACCCAGTACTTC. The complete variable domain, with remaining parts taken from reference TRBV5-6 and TRBJ2-5, reads DAGVTQSPTHLIKTRGQQVTLRCSPKSGHDTVSWYQQALGQGPQFIFQYYEEEERQRGNFPDRFSGHQFPNYSSELNVNALLLGDSALYLCASSLGIGTQYFGPGTRLLVL.

The chain is built from TRBV29-1 and TRBJ1-2; D gene ambiguous. The CDR3 covers 12 residues. From germline, CDR1 is SQVTM and CDR2 ANQGSEA. Deletions cut 3 bases from V and 8 bases from J, with 13 bases between. CDR3 DNA sequence: TGCAGCGTTGATCGCCTGGCCGACGGCTACACCTTC. This translates into CSVDRLADGYTF.